Presented here are 17 T cell receptor beta chains from one specimen sequenced in a study of shared clonotypes between healthy human individuals. Sequenced by immunoSEQ multiplex PCR; TCRdb stores in-frame clones only, minus some. The data contain some 1 million clones, about 80% of them singletons. Sequencing input: memory CD4+ T cells sorted from blood. Subset described: CD45RA-negative fraction. These receptor sequences come from a man aged 18 to 30 in good health.

The rearrangement links TRBV10-1 to TRBJ2-3; 11 bases map to TRBD2. This CDR3 region has 15 residues. The V gene end was trimmed by 4 bases and the J gene end by 4 bases; junction bases not matched to a gene: 4. Germline loops: CDR1 WNHNN, CDR2 SYGVQD (reference sequence). CDR3 in DNA: TGCGCCAGCAGTGCAACTAGCGGGAGTGCAGATACGCAGTATTTT. As protein: CASSATSGSADTQYF.

This clone was counted only a few times. The chain links TRBV2 to TRBJ1-2; D is unclear. The CDR3 length is 11 residues. V lost 5 bases and J lost 4, with 5 bases in between. From germline, CDR1 is SNHLY and CDR2 FYNNEI. The CDR3 sequence: CASSTVYGYTF. The CDR3, as DNA: TGTGCCAGCAGTACAGTCTATGGCTACACCTTC.

The chain carries TRBV19 and TRBJ2-1; D is possibly TRBD1 (6 bases). From germline, CDR1 is LNHDA and CDR2 SQIVND (reference sequence). The CDR3 runs to 16 residues. Trimming removed 4 bases at V and 5 bases at J, with 18 bases between. The CDR3 sequence is CASSTQGLGTHNEQFF. In nucleotides, the CDR3 is TGTGCCAGTAGTACACAGGGATTGGGCACACACAATGAGCAGTTCTTC. Full variable domain (remainder filled in from reference TRBV19 and TRBJ2-1): DGGITQSPKYLFRKEGQNVTLSCEQNLNHDAMYWYRQDPGQGLRLIYYSQIVNDFQKGDIAEGYSVSREKKESFPLTVTSAQKNPTAFYLCASSTQGLGTHNEQFFGPGTRLTVL.

The V and J genes are TRBV7-2 and TRBJ2-7; D perhaps matches TRBD2 (5 bases). CDR1 and CDR2 from the germline V gene are SGHTA and FQGNSA. The germline V and J ends were trimmed by 1 base and 8 bases, with 18 bases remaining between them. The CDR3 extends over 15 amino acids. CDR3 amino acids: CASSLDAKQTTQQYF. CDR3 nucleotide sequence: TGTGCCAGCAGCTTAGACGCTAAACAGACTACGCAGCAGTACTTC.

The chain links TRBV27 to TRBJ1-2, with a weak D call TRBD1 (6 bases). V was pared by 3 bases and J by 1 base, with 15 bases between. The CDR3 has 16 residues. The germline CDR1 and CDR2 sequences are MNHEY and SMNVEV (reference sequence). CDR3 sequence (DNA): TGTGCCAGCAGTTTGGGGCTGGGACAAAGTAACTATGGCTACACCTTC. Protein product: CASSLGLGQSNYGYTF.

This sequence joins TRBV25-1 and TRBJ2-5, with D possibly called TRBD1 or TRBD2 (5 bases each). The CDR3 covers 14 residues. The V end was cut by 3 bases, the J end by 4 bases, with 12 bases between. The germline V gene has CDR1 MGHDK and CDR2 SYGVNS. This CDR3 is CASSDQGGRETQYF. Written as DNA, the CDR3 is TGTGCCAGCAGTGACCAGGGTGGGAGAGAGACCCAGTACTTC.

J is TRBJ2-5 and V is TRBV9; 11 nucleotides align to TRBD2. The CDR3 sequence is 16 residues long. The V and J ends lost 0 bases and 5 bases, in that order; junction bases with no gene match: 6. Germline lookup yields CDR1 SGDLS and CDR2 YYNGEE. The CDR3 DNA sequence: TGTGCCAGCAGCGTAGGGGCTAGCGGGGGGATTGAGACCCAGTACTTC. Its protein is CASSVGASGGIETQYF.

The gene calls are TRBV2 and TRBJ2-7; D unresolved. Germline loops: CDR1 SNHLY, CDR2 FYNNEI. The CDR3 is 13 amino acids. The V end lost 4 bases, the J end lost 3 bases, and 10 bases lay between the germline ends. CDR3 region: CASSVYPDYEQYF. DNA of the CDR3: TGTGCCAGCAGTGTGTATCCCGACTACGAGCAGTACTTC.

This clone was seen only a few times. The rearrangement links TRBV27 to TRBJ2-2; no reliable D call. Looked up from germline, CDR1 is MNHEY and CDR2 is SMNVEV (reference sequence). V was shortened by 6 bases and J by 5 bases, with 13 bases between the two germline ends. The CDR3 covers 14 residues. Written as DNA, the CDR3 is TGTGCCAGCAGCCATAATGTAAGTACCGGGGAGCTGTTTTTT. Translated: CASSHNVSTGELFF.

The sample holds one count of this clone. This chain joins TRBV6-1 and TRBJ2-3; maybe TRBD2 (6 bases). Germline V gene lookup returns CDR1 MNHNS and CDR2 SASEGT. The CDR3 length is 13 residues. The V end was cut by 7 bases, the J end by 5 bases, with 13 bases between. CDR3 DNA sequence: TGTGCCAGCACGGCTAGGAGGGGAGATACGCAGTATTTT. Its translation is CASTARRGDTQYF.

This clone was observed at least ten times. The V and J genes are TRBV19 and TRBJ2-3; TRBD2 might be the D (5 bases). CDR1 and CDR2 (germline): LNHDA, SQIVND (reference sequence). The CDR3 runs to 11 residues. Trimming removed 10 bases from V and 6 bases from J, with 11 bases in between. The CDR3 here is CATKSGDTQYF. The DNA of the CDR3 is TGTGCCACAAAATCGGGGGATACGCAGTATTTT.

This clone was counted between two and nine times. Other DNA sequences of this sample code for an identical CDR3. The chain joins TRBV7-9 to TRBJ2-3; D not certain. This CDR3 comprises 11 residues. Germline-derived CDR1 and CDR2 are SEHNR and FQNEAQ (reference sequence). Trimming stripped 5 bases from V and 4 bases from J, with 4 bases between. In nucleotides, the CDR3 is TGTGCCAGCAGCCAGTCAGATACGCAGTATTTT. This translates into CASSQSDTQYF.

The CDR3 sequence is CASSLGWDRRLNSPLHF. The CDR3 coding sequence is TGTGCCAGCAGTTTGGGATGGGACAGGCGGCTTAATTCACCCCTCCACTTT. The chain joins TRBV28 to TRBJ1-6, with TRBD1 identical over 8 bases. V shed 3 bases and J 6 bases; nucleotides not matched to a gene: 10. CDR3 length: 17 amino acids. Germline loops: CDR1 MDHEN, CDR2 SYDVKM. The full variable domain, completed using reference TRBV28 and TRBJ1-6, is DVKVTQSSRYLVKRTGEKVFLECVQDMDHENMFWYRQDPGLGLRLIYFSYDVKMKEKGDIPEGYSVSREKKERFSLILESASTNQTSMYLCASSLGWDRRLNSPLHFGNGTRLTVT.

The chain carries TRBV28 and TRBJ1-2; D not certain. CDR1 and CDR2 (germline): MDHEN, SYDVKM. The CDR3 spans 13 residues. Trimming removed 10 bases from V and 2 bases from J, with 14 bases in between. Here the CDR3 reads CATHELGNYGYTF. The CDR3 nucleotides read TGTGCCACCCACGAGTTGGGAAACTATGGCTACACCTTC.

The rearrangement joins TRBV18 to TRBJ2-7; D not certain. Trimming left V 4 bases short and J 4 bases short, with 11 bases between. The germline V gene encodes CDR1 KGHSH and CDR2 LQKENI. The CDR3 consists of 13 residues. The CDR3 is CASSLTDQYEQYF. The CDR3 coding sequence is TGTGCCAGCTCACTGACGGACCAATACGAGCAGTACTTC.

This sequence joins TRBV6-1 and TRBJ2-1; 9 nucleotides agree with TRBD2. The CDR3 runs 15 residues. CDR1 and CDR2 (germline): MNHNS, SASEGT. V shed 6 bases, J shed 8 bases, and the junction held 11 bases outside the gene matches. This CDR3 reads CASSYPRTSAHEQFF. The CDR3 nucleotides read TGTGCCAGCAGCTACCCGCGGACTAGCGCGCATGAGCAGTTCTTC.

This clone came up once. The chain uses TRBV4-1 and TRBJ1-1; no clear D gene. CDR3 length: 14 amino acids. Germline values: CDR1 MGHRA, CDR2 YSYEKL. Trimming cost V 0 bases and J 4 bases, with 9 bases left between them. This CDR3 reads CASSQDKASTEAFF. CDR3 coding DNA: TGCGCCAGCAGCCAAGATAAGGCGAGCACTGAAGCTTTCTTT.